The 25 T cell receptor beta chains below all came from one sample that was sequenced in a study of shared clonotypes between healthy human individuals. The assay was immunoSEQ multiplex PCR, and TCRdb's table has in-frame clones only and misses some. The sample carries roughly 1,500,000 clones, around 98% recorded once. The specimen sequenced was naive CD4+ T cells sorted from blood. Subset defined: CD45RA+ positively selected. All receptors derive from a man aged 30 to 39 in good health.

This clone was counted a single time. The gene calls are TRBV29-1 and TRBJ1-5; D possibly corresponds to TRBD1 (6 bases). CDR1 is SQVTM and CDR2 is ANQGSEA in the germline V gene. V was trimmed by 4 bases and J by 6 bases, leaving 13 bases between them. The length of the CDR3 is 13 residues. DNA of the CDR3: TGCAGCGTTGGGGGTGGGGGCTCTCAGCCCCAGCATTTT. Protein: CSVGGGGSQPQHF.

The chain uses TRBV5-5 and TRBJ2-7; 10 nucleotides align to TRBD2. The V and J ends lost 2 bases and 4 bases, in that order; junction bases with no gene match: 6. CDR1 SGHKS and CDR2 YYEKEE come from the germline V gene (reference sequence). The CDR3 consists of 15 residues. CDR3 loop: CASSFGLAERYEQYF. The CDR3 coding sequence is TGTGCCAGCAGCTTTGGACTAGCGGAGAGATACGAGCAGTACTTC.

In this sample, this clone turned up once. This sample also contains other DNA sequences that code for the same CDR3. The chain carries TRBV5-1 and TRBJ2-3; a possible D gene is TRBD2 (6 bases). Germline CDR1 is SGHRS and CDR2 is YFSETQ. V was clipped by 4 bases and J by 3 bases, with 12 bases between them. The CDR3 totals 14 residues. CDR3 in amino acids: CASSPGTRTDTQYF. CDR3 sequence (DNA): TGCGCCAGCAGCCCGGGGACTCGTACAGATACGCAGTATTTT.

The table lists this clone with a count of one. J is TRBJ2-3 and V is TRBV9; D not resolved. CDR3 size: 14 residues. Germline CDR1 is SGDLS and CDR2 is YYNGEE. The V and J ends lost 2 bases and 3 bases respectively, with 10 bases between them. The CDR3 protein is CASSVELETDTQYF. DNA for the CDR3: TGTGCCAGCAGCGTCGAGTTAGAGACAGATACGCAGTATTTT.

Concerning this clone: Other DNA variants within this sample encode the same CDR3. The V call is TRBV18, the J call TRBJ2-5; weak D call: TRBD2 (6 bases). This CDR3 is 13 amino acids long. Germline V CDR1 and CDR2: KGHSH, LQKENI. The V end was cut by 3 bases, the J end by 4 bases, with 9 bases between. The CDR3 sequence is CASSPAGGETQYF. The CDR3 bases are TGTGCCAGCTCACCGGCCGGGGGAGAGACCCAGTACTTC.

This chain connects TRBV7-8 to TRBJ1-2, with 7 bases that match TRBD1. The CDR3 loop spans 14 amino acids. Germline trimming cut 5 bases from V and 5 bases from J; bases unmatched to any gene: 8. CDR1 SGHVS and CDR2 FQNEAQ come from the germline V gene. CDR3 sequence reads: CASSPPGQLYGYTF. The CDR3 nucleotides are TGTGCCAGCAGCCCCCCGGGACAGTTGTATGGCTACACCTTC.

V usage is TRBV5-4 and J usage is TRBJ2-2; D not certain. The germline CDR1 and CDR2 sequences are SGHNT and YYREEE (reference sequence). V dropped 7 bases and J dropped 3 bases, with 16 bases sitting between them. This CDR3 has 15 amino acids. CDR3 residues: CASSIGKGYTGELFF. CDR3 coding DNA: TGTGCCAGCTCCATTGGGAAGGGTTACACCGGGGAGCTGTTTTTT.

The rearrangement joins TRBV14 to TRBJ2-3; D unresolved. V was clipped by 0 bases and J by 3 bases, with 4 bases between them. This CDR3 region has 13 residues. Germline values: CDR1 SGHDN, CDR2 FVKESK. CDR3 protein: CASSQDDTDTQYF. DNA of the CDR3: TGTGCCAGCAGCCAAGATGATACAGATACGCAGTATTTT.

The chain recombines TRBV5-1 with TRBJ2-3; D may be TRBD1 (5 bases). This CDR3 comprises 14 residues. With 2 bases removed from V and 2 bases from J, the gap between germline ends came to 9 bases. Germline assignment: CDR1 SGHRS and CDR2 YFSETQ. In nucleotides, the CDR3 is TGCGCCAGCAGCTTCCGACAGTTCACAGATACGCAGTATTTT. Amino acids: CASSFRQFTDTQYF. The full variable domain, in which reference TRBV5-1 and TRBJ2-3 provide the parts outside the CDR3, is KAGVTQTPRYLIKTRGQQVTLSCSPISGHRSVSWYQQTPGQGLQFLFEYFSETQRNKGNFPGRFSGRQFSNSRSEMNVSTLELGDSALYLCASSFRQFTDTQYFGPGTRLTVL.

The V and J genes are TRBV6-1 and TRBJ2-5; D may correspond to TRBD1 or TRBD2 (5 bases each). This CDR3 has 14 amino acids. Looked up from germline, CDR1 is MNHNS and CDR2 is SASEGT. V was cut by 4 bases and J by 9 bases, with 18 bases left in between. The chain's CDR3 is CASSGREQSRAQYF. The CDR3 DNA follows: TGTGCCAGCAGTGGACGGGAACAGAGCAGGGCCCAGTACTTC.

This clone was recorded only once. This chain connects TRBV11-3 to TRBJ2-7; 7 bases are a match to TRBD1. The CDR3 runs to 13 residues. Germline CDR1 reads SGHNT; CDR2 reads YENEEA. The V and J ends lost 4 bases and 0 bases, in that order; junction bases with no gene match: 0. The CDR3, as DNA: TGTGCCAGCAGCTGGGACAGCTCCTACGAGCAGTACTTC. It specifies CASSWDSSYEQYF.

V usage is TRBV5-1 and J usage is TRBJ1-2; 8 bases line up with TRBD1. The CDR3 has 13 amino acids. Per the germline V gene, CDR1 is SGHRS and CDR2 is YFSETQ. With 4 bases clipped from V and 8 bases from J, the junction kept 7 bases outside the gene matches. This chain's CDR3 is CASSPDRDQGYTF. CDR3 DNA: TGCGCCAGCAGCCCGGACAGGGATCAAGGCTACACCTTC.

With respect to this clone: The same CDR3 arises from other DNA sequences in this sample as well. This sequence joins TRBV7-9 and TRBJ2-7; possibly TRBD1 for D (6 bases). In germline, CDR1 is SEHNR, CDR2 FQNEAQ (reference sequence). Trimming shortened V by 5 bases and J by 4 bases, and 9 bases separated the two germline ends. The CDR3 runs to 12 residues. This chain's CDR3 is CASSLTGYEQYF. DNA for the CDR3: TGTGCCAGCAGCCTGACAGGATACGAGCAGTACTTC.

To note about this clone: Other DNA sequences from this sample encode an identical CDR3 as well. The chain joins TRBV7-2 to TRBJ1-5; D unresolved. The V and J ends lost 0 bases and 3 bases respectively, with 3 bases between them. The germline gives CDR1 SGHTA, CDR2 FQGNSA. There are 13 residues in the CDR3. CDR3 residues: CASSLAANQPQHF. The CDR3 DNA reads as TGTGCCAGCAGCTTAGCTGCCAATCAGCCCCAGCATTTT.

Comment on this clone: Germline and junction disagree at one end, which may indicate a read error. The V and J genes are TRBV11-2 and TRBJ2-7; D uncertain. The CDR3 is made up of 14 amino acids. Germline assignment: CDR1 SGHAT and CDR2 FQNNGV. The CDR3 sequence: CASNHRTTSDEQYF. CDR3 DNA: TGTGCCAGCAACCACCGAACGACCTCCGACGAGCAGTACTTC.

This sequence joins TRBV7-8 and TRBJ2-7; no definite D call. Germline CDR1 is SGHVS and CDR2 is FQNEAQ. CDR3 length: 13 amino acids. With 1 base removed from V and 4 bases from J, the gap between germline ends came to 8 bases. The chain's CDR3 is CASSLVMVYEQYF. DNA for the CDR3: TGTGCCAGCAGCTTAGTAATGGTATACGAGCAGTACTTC.

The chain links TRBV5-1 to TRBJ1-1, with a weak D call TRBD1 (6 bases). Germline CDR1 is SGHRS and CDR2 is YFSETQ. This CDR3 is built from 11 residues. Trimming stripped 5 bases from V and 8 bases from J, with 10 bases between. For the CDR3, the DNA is TGCGCCAGCAGGCAGGGGATAGAAGCTTTCTTT. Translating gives CASRQGIEAFF.

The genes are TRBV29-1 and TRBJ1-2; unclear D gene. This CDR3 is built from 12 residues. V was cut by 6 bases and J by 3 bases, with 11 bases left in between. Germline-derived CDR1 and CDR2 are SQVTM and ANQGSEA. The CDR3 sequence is CSVQTEYYGYTF. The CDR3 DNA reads TGCAGCGTCCAAACAGAGTACTATGGCTACACCTTC.

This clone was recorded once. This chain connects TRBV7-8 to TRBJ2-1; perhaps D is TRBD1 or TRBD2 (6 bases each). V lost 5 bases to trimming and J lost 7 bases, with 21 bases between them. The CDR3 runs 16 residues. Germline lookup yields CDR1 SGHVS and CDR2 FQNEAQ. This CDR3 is CASSPRGPGRKNEQFF. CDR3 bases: TGTGCCAGCAGCCCCCGGGGGCCCGGCAGGAAGAATGAGCAGTTCTTC.

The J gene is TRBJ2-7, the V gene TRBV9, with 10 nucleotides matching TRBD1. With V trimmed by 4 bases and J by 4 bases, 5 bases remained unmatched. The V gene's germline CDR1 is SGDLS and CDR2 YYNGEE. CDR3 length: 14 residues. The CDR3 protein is CASSSGQGTYEQYF. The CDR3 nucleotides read TGTGCCAGCAGCTCGGGACAGGGGACGTACGAGCAGTACTTC.

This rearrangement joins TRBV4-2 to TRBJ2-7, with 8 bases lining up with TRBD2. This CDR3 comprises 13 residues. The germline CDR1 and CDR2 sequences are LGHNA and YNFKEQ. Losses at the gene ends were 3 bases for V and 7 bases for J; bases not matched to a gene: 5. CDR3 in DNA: TGTGCCAGCAGCCAGCAAACTAGCGGAGAGCAGTACTTC. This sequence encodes CASSQQTSGEQYF.

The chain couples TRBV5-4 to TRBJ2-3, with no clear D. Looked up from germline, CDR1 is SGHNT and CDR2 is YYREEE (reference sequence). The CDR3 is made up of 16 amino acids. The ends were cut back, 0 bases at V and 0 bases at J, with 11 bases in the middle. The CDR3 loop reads CASSLAADRSTDTQYF. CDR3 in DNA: TGTGCCAGCAGCTTGGCTGCGGATCGAAGCACAGATACGCAGTATTTT.

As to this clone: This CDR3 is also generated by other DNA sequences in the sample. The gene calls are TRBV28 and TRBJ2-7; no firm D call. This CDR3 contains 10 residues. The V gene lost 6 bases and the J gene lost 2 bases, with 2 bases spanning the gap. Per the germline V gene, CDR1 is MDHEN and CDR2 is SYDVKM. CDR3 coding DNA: TGTGCCAGCAGCGCCTACGAGCAGTACTTC. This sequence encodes CASSAYEQYF.

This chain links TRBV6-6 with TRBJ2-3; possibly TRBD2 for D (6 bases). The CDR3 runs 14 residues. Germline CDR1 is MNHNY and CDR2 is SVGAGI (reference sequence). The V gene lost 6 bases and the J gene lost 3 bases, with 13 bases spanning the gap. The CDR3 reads CASRTDRGTDTQYF. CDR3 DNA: TGTGCCAGCAGAACGGACCGGGGGACAGATACGCAGTATTTT.

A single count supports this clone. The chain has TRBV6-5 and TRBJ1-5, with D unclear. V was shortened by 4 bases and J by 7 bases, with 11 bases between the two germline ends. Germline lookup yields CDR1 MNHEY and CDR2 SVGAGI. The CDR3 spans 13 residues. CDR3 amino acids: CASSSEGGQPQHF. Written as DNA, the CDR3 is TGTGCCAGCAGTTCTGAGGGCGGGCAGCCCCAGCATTTT.